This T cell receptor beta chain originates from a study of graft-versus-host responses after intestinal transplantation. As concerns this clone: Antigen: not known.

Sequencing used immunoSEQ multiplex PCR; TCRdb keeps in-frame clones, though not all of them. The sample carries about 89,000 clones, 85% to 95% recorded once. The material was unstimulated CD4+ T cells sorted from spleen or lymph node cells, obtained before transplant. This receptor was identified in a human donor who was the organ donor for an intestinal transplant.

The CDR3: CASSPSGTAEKLFF. In DNA form, the CDR3 reads TGTGCCAGCAGCCCTTCCGGGACAGCAGAAAAACTGTTTTTT. The V gene is TRBV7-9, the J gene TRBJ1-4; TRBD1 matches 7 bases. The germline CDR1 and CDR2 sequences are SEHNR and FQNEAQ (reference sequence). Trimming removed 5 bases from V and 8 bases from J; junction bases left unmatched: 8. The CDR3 loop spans 14 amino acids.